This paragraph covers one T cell receptor beta chain sequence. Its antigen is unknown. The CDR3 sequence is 14 residues long. The germline CDR1 and CDR2 sequences are GTSNPN and SVGIG (reference sequence). V lost 7 bases and J lost 4; bases outside the gene matches: 8. The data derive from a study of OX40 agonist ivuxolimab in advanced cancers. About the study: Given to patients was ivuxolimab, an agonistic anti-OX40 (CD134) antibody. Every 2 weeks, patients got intravenous ivuxolimab at one of six dose levels (0.01-10 mg/kg). Study observations and caveats: At doses 0.1 to 3.0 mg/kg, CD4+ and CD8+ clones expanded. Relative to CD4+, CD8+ T cells held more expanded clones on average.

Sequenced by immunoSEQ multiplex PCR; TCRdb stores in-frame clones only, minus some. The sample holds roughly 34,000 clones; 80% to 95% are singletons and the top ten take around 4.2%. The material was CD4+ or CD8+ T cells sorted from blood, obtained in a trial of the OX40 agonist ivuxolimab. The clonotype was recovered from an adult with an advanced solid tumor such as melanoma, head and neck, liver or kidney cancer. The V gene is TRBV30, the J gene TRBJ2-5, with 11 bases lining up with TRBD2. The CDR3 reads CAYTTSGTIETQYF. The CDR3 DNA is TGTGCCTATACGACTAGCGGGACCATAGAGACCCAGTACTTC.